The 17 T cell receptor beta chains below all came from one sample that was sequenced in a study of a mutant IDH1 vaccine in newly diagnosed glioma. These receptors' targets are unknown. Regarding time point: week 23, last vaccination. Vaccine doses each comprised 300 ug of mutant IDH1 20-mer peptide, with topical imiquimod. Assay used: immunoSEQ multiplex PCR; TCRdb lists only in-frame clones, some missing. Counted here are roughly 51,000 clones, 80% to 85% occurring once; the ten biggest clones make up over 7%. The sample here was PBMCs, taken from a glioma patient whose treatment included an IDH1 peptide vaccine. These receptors originate from a woman aged 40 to 50 with glioma. Some clones in this sample may be carry-over from other donors' samples.

This clone was seen only a few times. The CDR3 loop reads CASSPLLASYNEQFF. The CDR3 nucleotides read TGTGCCAGCAGCCCCTTACTAGCCTCCTACAATGAGCAGTTCTTC. The J gene is TRBJ2-1, the V gene TRBV7-9; tentative D call: TRBD2 (6 bases). V lost 5 bases and J 0 bases, leaving 11 bases between the germline ends. Germline-derived CDR1 and CDR2 are SEHNR and FQNEAQ (reference sequence). This CDR3 region has 15 residues. Based on the CDR3 plus reference TRBV7-9 and TRBJ2-1, the full variable domain is DTGVSQNPRHKITKRGQNVTFRCDPISEHNRLYWYRQTLGQGPEFLTYFQNEAQLEKSRLLSDRFSAERPKGSFSTLEIQRTEQGDSAMYLCASSPLLASYNEQFFGPGTRLTVL.

The count of this clone is one. This chain joins TRBV15 and TRBJ2-3; no definite D call. CDR3 length: 15 residues. Per the germline V gene, CDR1 is LNHNV and CDR2 is YYDKDF (reference sequence). The V gene lost 0 bases and the J gene lost 2 bases, with 9 bases spanning the gap. DNA for the CDR3: TGTGCCACCAGCAGAGATCCAGGATACACAGATACGCAGTATTTT. It encodes CATSRDPGYTDTQYF.

The genes are TRBV30 and TRBJ2-2; no reliable D call. From germline, CDR1 is GTSNPN and CDR2 SVGIG (reference sequence). V was shortened by 6 bases and J by 5 bases, with 13 bases between the two germline ends. This CDR3 spans 13 amino acids. CDR3 protein: CACWRRQTGELFF. CDR3 coding DNA: TGTGCCTGCTGGCGTAGGCAGACCGGGGAGCTGTTTTTT.

The chain uses TRBV6-1 and TRBJ2-5; 7 nucleotides align to TRBD1. The J segment lost 3 bases and the V segment lost 3 bases, leaving 1 base of the junction unmatched. Germline V gene data show CDR1 as MNHNS and CDR2 as SASEGT. The CDR3 loop spans 13 amino acids. The CDR3 DNA sequence: TGTGCCAGCAGTGACAGGGGGAAAGAGACCCAGTACTTC. Protein sequence: CASSDRGKETQYF.

The chain couples TRBV6-1 to TRBJ2-2, with 13 bases aligning to TRBD2. Germline CDR1 reads MNHNS; CDR2 reads SASEGT. The CDR3 contains 15 residues. V dropped 6 bases and J dropped 6; count of bases not matched to a gene: 4. The DNA for the CDR3 is TGTGCCAGCAGAAGACTAGCGGGGGGCTCCGGGGAGCTGTTTTTT. Its protein product is CASRRLAGGSGELFF.

The chain recombines TRBV18 with TRBJ1-1; D is unclear. The V gene's germline CDR1 is KGHSH and CDR2 LQKENI. The V end lost 3 bases, the J end lost 0 bases, and 11 bases lay between the germline ends. The CDR3 is 15 residues long. CDR3 sequence: CASSPVEKMNTEAFF. In DNA form, the CDR3 reads TGTGCCAGCTCACCGGTGGAGAAAATGAACACTGAAGCTTTCTTT.

The chain joins TRBV9 to TRBJ1-3, with 7 bases identical to TRBD1. The CDR3 spans 14 residues. CDR1 and CDR2 (germline): SGDLS, YYNGEE. J was trimmed by 5 bases and V by 1 base; bases with no gene match: 3. In DNA, the CDR3 is TGTGCCAGCAGCGTATCAGGGGGAAGAAACACCATATATTTT. Protein: CASSVSGGRNTIYF.

The V and J genes are TRBV27 and TRBJ2-2; TRBD1 aligns across 8 bases. The V gene's germline CDR1 is MNHEY and CDR2 SMNVEV (reference sequence). Trimming removed 6 bases from V and 7 bases from J; junction bases left unmatched: 10. The CDR3 length is 15 residues. The DNA for the CDR3 is TGTGCCAGCAGCCGAGGGGACAGGCTGGGCGGGGAGCTGTTTTTT. It translates to CASSRGDRLGGELFF.

The chain carries TRBV29-1 and TRBJ1-2, with D perhaps matching TRBD1 (5 bases). The length of the CDR3 is 10 residues. Looked up from germline, CDR1 is SQVTM and CDR2 is ANQGSEA. Trimming pared 4 bases from V and 8 bases from J, leaving 8 bases between. Written as DNA, the CDR3 is TGCAGCGTTGGAACAGGCGGCTACACCTTC. This codes for CSVGTGGYTF. The full variable domain, its missing parts supplied by reference TRBV29-1 and TRBJ1-2, is SAVISQKPSRDICQRGTSLTIQCQVDSQVTMMFWYRQQPGQSLTLIATANQGSEATYESGFVIDKFPISRPNLTFSTLTVSNMSPEDSSIYLCSVGTGGYTFGSGTRLTVV.

This sequence joins TRBV5-1 and TRBJ1-6; unclear D gene. This CDR3 contains 14 residues. The V and J ends lost 2 bases and 8 bases respectively, with 11 bases between them. Per the germline V gene, CDR1 is SGHRS and CDR2 is YFSETQ. As DNA, the CDR3 is TGCGCCAGCAGCTTCGGACCACTAGATTCACCCCTCCACTTT. The encoded protein is CASSFGPLDSPLHF.

The V and J genes are TRBV7-9 and TRBJ1-1; 8 bases fit TRBD1. The CDR3 spans 15 residues. Losses at the gene ends were 5 bases for V and 6 bases for J; bases not matched to a gene: 11. Germline V CDR1 and CDR2: SEHNR, FQNEAQ (reference sequence). The chain's CDR3 is CASSPRGQGAAEAFF. The CDR3 DNA is TGTGCCAGCAGCCCCCGTGGTCAGGGGGCCGCTGAAGCTTTCTTT.

The chain couples TRBV9 to TRBJ1-1, with unresolved D. Germline V gives CDR1 SGDLS, CDR2 YYNGEE. The V and J ends lost 4 bases and 1 base respectively, with 14 bases between them. The CDR3 covers 15 residues. CDR3 DNA: TGTGCCAGCAGCTCAACATCGGACGGGAACACTGAAGCTTTCTTT. Amino acid sequence: CASSSTSDGNTEAFF. Full variable domain (outside the CDR3, taken from reference TRBV9 and TRBJ1-1): DSGVTQTPKHLITATGQRVTLRCSPRSGDLSVYWYQQSLDQGLQFLIQYYNGEERAKGNILERFSAQQFPDLHSELNLSSLELGDSALYFCASSSTSDGNTEAFFGQGTRLTVV.

The chain carries TRBV6-4 and TRBJ2-3; weak D call: TRBD1 (6 bases). The germline V and J ends were trimmed by 5 bases and 4 bases, with 16 bases remaining between them. The length of the CDR3 is 15 residues. Germline V gives CDR1 MRHNA, CDR2 SNTAGT. The CDR3: CASSTRVGAADTQYF. CDR3 nucleotide sequence: TGTGCCAGCAGTACCCGGGTGGGGGCTGCAGATACGCAGTATTTT.

The rearrangement uses TRBV19 and TRBJ2-5; no clear D. The CDR3 runs to 14 residues. V was clipped by 9 bases and J by 5 bases, with 19 bases between them. Germline values: CDR1 LNHDA, CDR2 SQIVND (reference sequence). The CDR3: CASENPGLGETQYF. The CDR3 nucleotides read TGTGCCAGCGAAAACCCAGGTCTTGGGGAGACCCAGTACTTC.

The chain carries TRBV5-6 and TRBJ2-7; TRBD1 matches at 9 bases. Germline CDR1 is SGHDT and CDR2 is YYEEEE. This CDR3 comprises 15 residues. The junction had 6 bases not matched to a gene; V was cut back by 3 bases and J by 2 bases. CDR3 in amino acids: CASSSDRGFPYEQYF. The CDR3 DNA is TGTGCCAGCAGCTCCGACAGGGGGTTTCCCTACGAGCAGTACTTC.

CDR3 in amino acids: CASSLEGGVRSPLHF. The DNA for the CDR3 is TGTGCCAGCAGCTTAGAAGGGGGGGTTAGGTCACCCCTCCACTTT. The V and J genes are TRBV7-9 and TRBJ1-6, with TRBD1 as a possible D gene (6 bases). The V end was cut by 1 base, the J end by 10 bases, with 14 bases between. CDR1 and CDR2 from the germline V gene are SEHNR and FQNEAQ (reference sequence). The CDR3 loop spans 15 amino acids.

In this sample, this clone turned up a few times. This chain uses TRBV11-2 with TRBJ1-1; D is possibly TRBD1 (6 bases). Germline V gene data show CDR1 as SGHAT and CDR2 as FQNNGV. The V end was cut by 4 bases, the J end by 3 bases, with 9 bases between. This CDR3 region has 13 residues. In DNA, the CDR3 is TGTGCCAGCAGCTCACAGGGAGACACTGAAGCTTTCTTT. Translation: CASSSQGDTEAFF.